The clone carrying this T cell receptor beta chain has just one count. The entry originates in a study of blood T cell repertoires in COVID-19. Enrollment of patients from Seattle took place during active infection, with longitudinal follow-up. V lost 6 bases and J lost 3, with 13 bases in between. Germline V lookup: CDR1 ENHRY, CDR2 SYGVKD. The CDR3 consists of 14 residues. Measured with immunoSEQ multiplex PCR; TCRdb has only the in-frame clones, and not every one. Seen here are some 220,000 clones, 65% to 90% observed once, and the top ten hold 5% to 6.5%. The chain joins TRBV10-3 to TRBJ2-3; D possibly corresponds to TRBD1 (5 bases). The sequencing sample was made of peripheral blood. This sequence was found in a man in his fifties or sixties with COVID-19, enrolled during active disease. The CDR3 DNA reads TGTGCCATCAGGGCCTTGGGGCCAACAGATACGCAGTATTTT. This codes for CAIRALGPTDTQYF.